This TCR beta chain was captured by sequencing in a study of T-cell reconstitution after alpha-beta-depleted transplantation in children (TCRdb year 2016). About the full investigation: T-cell immune reconstitution after TCRalphabeta/CD19-depleted allogeneic hematopoietic cell transplantation in children was quantitatively tracked in the study by means of TCR repertoire profiling. Study-wide conclusions, independent of this receptor: In some patients, high TCRbeta diversity at day 60 was attributed to recipient T cells and intrathymic progenitors that had survived conditioning. The frequencies of hyperexpanded clones fell over the following months, and after one year, T-cell counts and TCRbeta diversity were mostly attributed to newly produced T cells. About two months after transplant, the apparently early recovery of alphabetaT-cell counts reportedly depended on just several hundred clones that had expanded rapidly and came from non-depleted graft cells.

The treatment or condition label on this specimen signifies: allogeneic hematopoietic cell transplantation with graft depleted of TCRalphabeta T cells and CD19 B cells. The children who served as transplant recipients had been given grafts of TCRalphabeta/CD19-depleted allogeneic hematopoietic cells. This clonotype was found many times. Its antigen has not been determined. No base quality information exists; no much larger clone differs at one position. The method behind the library was PCR. Sequencer: Illumina HiSeq 2500. TCR libraries were prepared with molecular barcoding, using unique molecular identifiers to normalize TCRbeta repertoire quantification. In-frame beta chains were kept once TCRdb had trimmed the public reads at Q25 with fastp and called clones with MiXCR. When rows share a CDR3 protein, they turn into one entry using the most common DNA and genes. This sample holds around 800,000 distinct CDR3 sequences; about 16% were observed only once. The ten biggest clones cover around 5% of the sample.

Measured from the cysteine to the phenylalanine, the CDR3 is 15 residues long. CDR3 DNA is the only sequence kept; it has 45 bases, read in frame from the first base. CDR1 and CDR2, per the germline V gene, are SGHRS and YFSETQ. The V and J ends are trimmed by 2 bases and 6 bases, leaving 16 bases between them. The sequencing here drew on PBMCs, mostly from graft donor cells, taken 360 days after TCRalphabeta/CD19-depleted stem cell transplant. The chain is encoded by TRBV5-1 joined to TRBJ2-3; too little of a D gene remains to name it. This sequence originates from a male patient younger than 18 who had a stem cell transplant for acute lymphoblastic leukemia, so the T cells may come from the graft donor. The sequenced DNA: TGCGCCAGCAGCTTCTCAAATCTTGCGACGGATACGCAGTATTTT. Translated, it reads CASSFSNLATDTQYF. When the CDR3 is completed using the reference TRBV5-1 and TRBJ2-3 genes on either side, the full variable domain is KAGVTQTPRYLIKTRGQQVTLSCSPISGHRSVSWYQQTPGQGLQFLFEYFSETQRNKGNFPGRFSGRQFSNSRSEMNVSTLELGDSALYLCASSFSNLATDTQYFGPGTRLTVL.